The text below deals with one T cell receptor (beta chain). The antigen is not known. This table comes from immunoSEQ multiplex PCR, and its TCRdb copy is limited to in-frame clones, with some not included. The sample has under 1 million clones; 85% to 95% are singletons. CD45RO-negative, CCR7-selected cells formed the naive CD8 fraction, which excluded terminally differentiated effector memory CD45RA+ cells. V was cut by 1 base and J by 11 bases, with 20 bases left in between. The CDR3 consists of 15 residues. Per the germline V gene, CDR1 is SEHNR and CDR2 is FQNEAQ (reference sequence). This sample is part of a study of shared clonotypes between healthy human individuals. On the study more broadly: Researchers drew samples from a couple of women and a few men aged 18 to 49.

Study results and limitations: In the sorted subsets, rarefaction showed sequencing was incomplete despite large depth.

Sample: naive CD8+ T cells sorted from blood. The clonotype originates from a man younger than 40 in good health. The rearrangement joins TRBV7-9 to TRBJ1-1, with a possible D match to TRBD1 (5 bases). CDR3 nucleotides: TGTGCCAGCAGCTTAGAGGGCCAGGGTCACGCGAATGCTTTCTTT. It encodes CASSLEGQGHANAFF. Complete variable domain (other parts from reference TRBV7-9 and TRBJ1-1): DTGVSQNPRHKITKRGQNVTFRCDPISEHNRLYWYRQTLGQGPEFLTYFQNEAQLEKSRLLSDRFSAERPKGSFSTLEIQRTEQGDSAMYLCASSLEGQGHANAFFGQGTRLTVV.